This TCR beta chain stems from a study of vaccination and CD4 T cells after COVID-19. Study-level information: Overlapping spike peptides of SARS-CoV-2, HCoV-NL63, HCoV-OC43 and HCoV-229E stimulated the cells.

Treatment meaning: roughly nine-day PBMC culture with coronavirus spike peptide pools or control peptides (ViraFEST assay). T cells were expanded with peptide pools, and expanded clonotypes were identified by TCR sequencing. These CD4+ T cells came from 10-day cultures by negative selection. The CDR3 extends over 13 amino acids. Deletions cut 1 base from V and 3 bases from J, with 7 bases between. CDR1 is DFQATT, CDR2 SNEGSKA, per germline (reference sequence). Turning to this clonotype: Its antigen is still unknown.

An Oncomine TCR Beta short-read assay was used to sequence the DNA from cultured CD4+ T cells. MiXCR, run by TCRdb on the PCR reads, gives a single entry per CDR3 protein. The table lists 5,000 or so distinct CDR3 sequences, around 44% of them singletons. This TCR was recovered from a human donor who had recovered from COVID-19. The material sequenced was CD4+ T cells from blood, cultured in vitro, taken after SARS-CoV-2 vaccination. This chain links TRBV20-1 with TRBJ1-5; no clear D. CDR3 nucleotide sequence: TGCAGTGCTAGAGGCCGGAACAATCAGCCCCAGCATTTT. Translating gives CSARGRNNQPQHF.